This TCR beta chain was recorded in a study of radiation and T cells in renal cell carcinoma. Documented time point: baseline pretreatment blood. The treatment: 15 Gy SBRT to primary tumor, nephrectomy 4 weeks later. Radiation-treated patients gave blood at baseline, week 2 and week 4. Assay used: immunoSEQ multiplex PCR; TCRdb lists only in-frame clones, some missing. Seen here are about 150,000 clones, about 87% observed once, and the top ten hold 3.5% to 5%. V was trimmed by 1 base and J by 7 bases, leaving 13 bases between them. CDR1 is SGHAT, CDR2 FQNNGV, per germline. The CDR3 loop spans 15 amino acids.

The material was blood, obtained from a patient whose treatment included radiotherapy and nephrectomy. The chain links TRBV11-2 to TRBJ1-4; D call uncertain. The sequence was obtained from a woman in her seventies with renal cell carcinoma. In DNA form, the CDR3 reads TGTGCCAGCAGCTTAGGCGTCGTCTATCGTGAAAAACTGTTTTTT. Encoded protein: CASSLGVVYREKLFF. Together with reference TRBV11-2 and TRBJ1-4, the CDR3 gives the full variable domain: EAGVAQSPRYKIIEKRQSVAFWCNPISGHATLYWYQQILGQGPKLLIQFQNNGVVDDSQLPKDRFSAERLKGVDSTLKIQPAKLEDSAVYLCASSLGVVYREKLFFGSGTQLSVL.